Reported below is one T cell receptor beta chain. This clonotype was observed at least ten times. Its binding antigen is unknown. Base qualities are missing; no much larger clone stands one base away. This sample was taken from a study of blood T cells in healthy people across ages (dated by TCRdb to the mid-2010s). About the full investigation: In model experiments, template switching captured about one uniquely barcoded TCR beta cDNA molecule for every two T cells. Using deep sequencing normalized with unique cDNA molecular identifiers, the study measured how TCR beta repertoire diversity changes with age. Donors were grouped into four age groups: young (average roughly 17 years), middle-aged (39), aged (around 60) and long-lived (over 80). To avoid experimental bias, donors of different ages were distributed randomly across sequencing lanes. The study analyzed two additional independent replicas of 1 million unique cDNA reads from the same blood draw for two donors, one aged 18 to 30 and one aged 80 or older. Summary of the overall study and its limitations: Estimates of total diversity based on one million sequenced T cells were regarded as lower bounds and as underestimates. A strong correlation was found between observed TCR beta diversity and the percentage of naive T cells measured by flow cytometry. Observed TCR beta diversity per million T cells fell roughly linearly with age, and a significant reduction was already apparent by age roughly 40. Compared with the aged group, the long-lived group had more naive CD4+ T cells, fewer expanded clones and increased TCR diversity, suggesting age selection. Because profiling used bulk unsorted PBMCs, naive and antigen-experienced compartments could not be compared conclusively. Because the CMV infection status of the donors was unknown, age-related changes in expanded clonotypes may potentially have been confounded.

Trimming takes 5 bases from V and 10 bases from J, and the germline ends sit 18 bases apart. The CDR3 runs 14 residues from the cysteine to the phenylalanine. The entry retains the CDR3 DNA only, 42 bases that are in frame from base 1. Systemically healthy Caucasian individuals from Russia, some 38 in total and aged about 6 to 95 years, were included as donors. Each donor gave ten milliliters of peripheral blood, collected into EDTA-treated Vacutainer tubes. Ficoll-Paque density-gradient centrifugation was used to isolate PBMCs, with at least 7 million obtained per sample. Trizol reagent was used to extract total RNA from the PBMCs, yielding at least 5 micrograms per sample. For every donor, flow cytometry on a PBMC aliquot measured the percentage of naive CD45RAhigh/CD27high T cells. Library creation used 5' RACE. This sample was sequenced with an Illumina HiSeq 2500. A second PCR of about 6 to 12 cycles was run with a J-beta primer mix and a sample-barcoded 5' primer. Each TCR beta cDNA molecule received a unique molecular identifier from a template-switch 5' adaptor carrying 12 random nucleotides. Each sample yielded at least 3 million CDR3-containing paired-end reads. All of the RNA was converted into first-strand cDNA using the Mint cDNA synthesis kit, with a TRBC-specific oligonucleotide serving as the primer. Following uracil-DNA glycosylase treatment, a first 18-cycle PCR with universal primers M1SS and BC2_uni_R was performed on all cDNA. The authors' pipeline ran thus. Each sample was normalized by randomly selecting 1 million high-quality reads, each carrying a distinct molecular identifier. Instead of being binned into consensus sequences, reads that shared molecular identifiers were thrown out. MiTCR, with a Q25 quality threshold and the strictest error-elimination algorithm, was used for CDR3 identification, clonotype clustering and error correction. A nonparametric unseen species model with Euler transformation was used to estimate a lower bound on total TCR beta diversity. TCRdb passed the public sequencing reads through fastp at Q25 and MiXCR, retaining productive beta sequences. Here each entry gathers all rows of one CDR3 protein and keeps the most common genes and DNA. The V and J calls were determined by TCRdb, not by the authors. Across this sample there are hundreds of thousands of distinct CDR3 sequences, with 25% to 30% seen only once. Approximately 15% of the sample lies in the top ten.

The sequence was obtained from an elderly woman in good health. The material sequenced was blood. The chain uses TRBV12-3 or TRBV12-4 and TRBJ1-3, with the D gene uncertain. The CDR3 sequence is CASSDRRLSSTIYF. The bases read TGTGCCAGCAGTGACCGTCGGCTGTCCTCAACCATATATTTT.